The following is a T cell receptor (beta chain) sequence with its context. These data belong to a study of blood T cell repertoires in COVID-19. Germline CDR1 is SGHVS and CDR2 is FQNEAQ. The V segment lost 1 base and the J segment 6 bases; nucleotides outside the gene matches: 12. The CDR3 contains 17 residues. During active infection, Seattle patients enrolled and were then monitored through disease. In the authors' workflow: Nucleated cell number was recorded as an estimate derived from reference gene primer amplification. The protocol was immunoSEQ multiplex PCR, while the TCRdb copy is restricted to in-frame clones and leaves out a portion. V and J calls and clone size follow that table, whereas D and trimming were derived from the DNA. The sample shows 150,000 to 200,000 clones, roughly nine tenths of them seen only once.

Material: peripheral blood. This receptor was identified in an older woman with COVID-19, enrolled during active disease. This sequence joins TRBV7-8 and TRBJ2-4, with TRBD1 matching 7 bases. CDR3: CASSLGLKGAAVNIQYF. The CDR3 region has the DNA TGTGCCAGCAGCTTAGGTTTGAAGGGGGCCGCCGTAAACATTCAGTACTTC.